The 22 T cell receptor beta chains below were found in one sample sequenced in a study of OX40 agonist ivuxolimab in advanced cancers. Generated by immunoSEQ multiplex PCR, the TCRdb table keeps only in-frame clones and is missing some. The sample lists about 73,000 clones, about nine tenths occurring once. Sequenced material: CD4+ or CD8+ T cells sorted from blood, taken in a trial of the OX40 agonist ivuxolimab. All receptors derive from an adult with an advanced solid tumor such as melanoma, head and neck, liver or kidney cancer.

This clone occurred once. This rearrangement joins TRBV25-1 to TRBJ1-4; D call uncertain. This CDR3 is 14 amino acids long. V lost 2 bases to trimming and J lost 7 bases, with 11 bases between them. CDR1 MGHDK and CDR2 SYGVNS come from the germline V gene. CDR3 sequence (DNA): TGTGCCAGCAGTGAAAGGGTTGCGGCTGAAAAACTGTTTTTT. Translation: CASSERVAAEKLFF.

This chain joins TRBV19 and TRBJ1-1, with 9 bases that match TRBD1. Germline V CDR1 and CDR2: LNHDA, SQIVND (reference sequence). This CDR3 spans 15 amino acids. V dropped 5 bases and J dropped 5; count of bases not matched to a gene: 9. The CDR3 nucleotides read TGTGCCAGTAGTCCCTGGGGACAGGGATATACTGAAGCTTTCTTT. This gives the protein CASSPWGQGYTEAFF.

The chain employs TRBV10-3 and TRBJ2-5; D remains unclear. Germline loops: CDR1 ENHRY, CDR2 SYGVKD. With 2 bases removed from V and 1 base from J, the gap between germline ends came to 5 bases. The CDR3 is 13 residues long. CDR3 amino acids: CAISEGGQETQYF. As DNA, the CDR3 is TGTGCCATCAGTGAGGGCGGCCAAGAGACCCAGTACTTC.

This clone is categorized as medium-sized. The chain joins TRBV13 to TRBJ2-4; 11 bases are a match to TRBD2. With 3 bases clipped from V and 2 bases from J, the junction kept 3 bases outside the gene matches. The CDR3 runs to 16 residues. Germline V CDR1 and CDR2: PRHDT, FYEKMQ (reference sequence). The CDR3 sequence: CASSLTSGMTKNIQYF. The CDR3 region has the DNA TGTGCCAGCAGCTTGACTAGCGGGATGACCAAAAACATTCAGTACTTC.

The rearrangement links TRBV28 to TRBJ2-4, with D tentatively TRBD1 (5 bases). Germline CDR1 MDHEN, CDR2 SYDVKM. The length of the CDR3 is 16 residues. The V gene lost 6 bases and the J gene lost 0 bases, with 15 bases spanning the gap. For the CDR3, the DNA is TGTGCCAGCAGCTCGGACAACCTTCTAGCCAAAAACATTCAGTACTTC. Translated, it gives CASSSDNLLAKNIQYF.

This clone appeared once. This CDR3 reads CASSYQGQGAGEQYF. The CDR3 nucleotides are TGTGCCAGCAGTTACCAAGGACAGGGGGCGGGTGAGCAGTACTTC. V usage is TRBV6-6 and J usage is TRBJ2-7, with 11 bases fitting TRBD1. Germline CDR1 and CDR2: MNHNY and SVGAGI (reference sequence). Trimming cost V 2 bases and J 7 bases; bases outside gene matches: 7. CDR3 size: 15 residues.

This clone was seen more than once but under ten times. The V gene is TRBV6-1, the J gene TRBJ1-5; weak D call: TRBD1 (6 bases). The CDR3 spans 16 residues. CDR1 and CDR2 (germline): MNHNS, SASEGT. Trimming took 4 bases from V and 7 from J, leaving 20 bases between them. This CDR3 is CASSAGVEGGGQPQHF. CDR3 bases: TGTGCCAGCAGTGCAGGCGTTGAGGGGGGTGGGCAGCCCCAGCATTTT.

This chain uses TRBV27 with TRBJ2-1; tentatively, D is TRBD2 (6 bases). The CDR3 has 14 amino acids. Trimming left V 7 bases short and J 7 bases short, with 17 bases between. Germline V lookup: CDR1 MNHEY, CDR2 SMNVEV (reference sequence). The CDR3 sequence is CASNKPGVGNEQFF. CDR3 sequence (DNA): TGTGCCAGCAATAAGCCGGGAGTAGGAAATGAGCAGTTCTTC.

The V and J genes are TRBV25-1 and TRBJ2-7, with TRBD2 matching 7 bases. The V gene end was trimmed by 0 bases and the J gene end by 6 bases; junction bases not matched to a gene: 8. CDR1 is MGHDK, CDR2 SYGVNS, per germline. The CDR3 sequence is 15 residues long. The CDR3, as DNA: TGTGCCAGCAGTGAATATATTCTCGGCGGGGGCGAGCAGTACTTC. Translation gives CASSEYILGGGEQYF.

This sequence joins TRBV9 and TRBJ2-3, with D perhaps TRBD2 (5 bases). Germline V gene sequence: CDR1 SGDLS, CDR2 YYNGEE. The CDR3 sequence is 18 residues long. V was cut by 0 bases and J by 0 bases, with 17 bases left in between. CDR3 in DNA: TGTGCCAGCAGCGTAGGAAGGGAGAGAGTGAGTAGCACAGATACGCAGTATTTT. It specifies CASSVGRERVSSTDTQYF. Complete variable domain (other parts from reference TRBV9 and TRBJ2-3): DSGVTQTPKHLITATGQRVTLRCSPRSGDLSVYWYQQSLDQGLQFLIQYYNGEERAKGNILERFSAQQFPDLHSELNLSSLELGDSALYFCASSVGRERVSSTDTQYFGPGTRLTVL.

V usage is TRBV21-1 and J usage is TRBJ1-5. TRBV21-1 is flagged as a pseudogene. The CDR3 has 11 residues. The CDR3 here is CASSPGGSQHF. Here the CDR3 DNA reads TGTGCCAGCAGCCCGGGAGGCTCCCAGCATTTT.

This clone appeared once. The V gene is TRBV15, the J gene TRBJ1-1; 9 bases align to TRBD1. Germline V gene data show CDR1 as LNHNV and CDR2 as YYDKDF (reference sequence). CDR3 size: 16 residues. The V and J ends lost 1 base and 3 bases, in that order; junction bases with no gene match: 6. The CDR3 DNA reads TGTGCCACCAGCAGAGTCCCGGGACAGGGTGACACTGAAGCTTTCTTT. Translating gives CATSRVPGQGDTEAFF.

This chain joins TRBV19 and TRBJ1-2; 8 bases align to TRBD1. Germline trimming cut 6 bases from V and 8 bases from J; bases unmatched to any gene: 17. The CDR3 has 16 residues. From germline, CDR1 is LNHDA and CDR2 SQIVND (reference sequence). CDR3 sequence reads: CASREGAGGALFGYTF. DNA of the CDR3: TGTGCCAGTAGGGAGGGGGCAGGGGGCGCGTTGTTCGGCTACACCTTC.

CDR3 bases: TGCGCCAGCAGCCAAGCCGGACTAGCGGGGGGACCCTACGAGCAGTACTTC. It encodes CASSQAGLAGGPYEQYF. The chain has TRBV4-1 and TRBJ2-7, with 14 bases identical to TRBD2. The CDR3 length is 17 residues. Germline CDR1 is MGHRA and CDR2 is YSYEKL. Trimming at V came to 1 base and at J to 2 bases, leaving 4 bases not matched to a gene.

This sequence joins TRBV7-9 and TRBJ2-7; D might be TRBD1 or TRBD2, each matching 6 bases. V shed 5 bases and J shed 4 bases, with 18 bases lying between them. The CDR3 is 15 residues long. Germline V lookup: CDR1 SEHNR, CDR2 FQNEAQ (reference sequence). The CDR3 sequence is CASSPEGGRIYEQYF. The CDR3 coding sequence is TGTGCCAGCAGCCCGGAAGGGGGGCGAATTTACGAGCAGTACTTC.

The chain is built from TRBV21-1 and TRBJ1-1. TRBV21-1 is a pseudogene. The CDR3 runs 15 residues. The CDR3 DNA follows: TGTGCCAGCAGCCGCGGGGGGCTCTTGGGCACTGAAGCTTTCTTT. It specifies CASSRGGLLGTEAFF.

The rearrangement joins TRBV7-9 to TRBJ2-2; D unresolved. This CDR3 region has 14 residues. V lost 5 bases and J lost 5, with 12 bases in between. Looked up from germline, CDR1 is SEHNR and CDR2 is FQNEAQ (reference sequence). The CDR3, as DNA: TGTGCCAGCAGCACCCCATTCGGAACCGGGGAGCTGTTTTTT. This gives the protein CASSTPFGTGELFF. The full variable domain, with the rest looked up from reference TRBV7-9 and TRBJ2-2, is DTGVSQNPRHKITKRGQNVTFRCDPISEHNRLYWYRQTLGQGPEFLTYFQNEAQLEKSRLLSDRFSAERPKGSFSTLEIQRTEQGDSAMYLCASSTPFGTGELFFGEGSRLTVL.

In nucleotides, the CDR3 is TGTGCCAGCAGTTTGGAAGGGAGCTCCTACGAGCAGTACTTC. This sequence encodes CASSLEGSSYEQYF. The J gene is TRBJ2-7, the V gene TRBV28; TRBD2 is a possible D gene (5 bases). The CDR3 contains 14 residues. From germline, CDR1 is MDHEN and CDR2 SYDVKM. V was trimmed by 3 bases and J by 0 bases, leaving 9 bases between them.

This chain uses TRBV7-9 with TRBJ2-1, with a weak D call TRBD2 (6 bases). Germline values: CDR1 SEHNR, CDR2 FQNEAQ (reference sequence). With 4 bases removed from V and 7 bases from J, the gap between germline ends came to 17 bases. CDR3 size: 15 residues. The CDR3 sequence: CASSSAGGRMNEQFF. In nucleotides, the CDR3 is TGTGCCAGCAGCTCAGCCGGGGGAAGAATGAATGAGCAGTTCTTC.

The V gene is TRBV28, the J gene TRBJ2-7; 9 nucleotides match TRBD1. Losses at the gene ends were 6 bases for V and 7 bases for J; bases not matched to a gene: 4. This CDR3 has 12 residues. CDR1 is MDHEN and CDR2 is SYDVKM in the germline V gene. The CDR3 loop reads CASSRTGEEQYF. The DNA of the CDR3 is TGTGCCAGCAGCCGGACAGGGGAGGAGCAGTACTTC.

The V call is TRBV5-4, the J call TRBJ2-3; D is undetermined. This CDR3 contains 12 residues. Germline CDR1 SGHNT, CDR2 YYREEE (reference sequence). Trimming took 2 bases from V and 0 from J, leaving 1 base between them. CDR3 protein: CASSFSTDTQYF. CDR3 sequence (DNA): TGTGCCAGCAGCTTTAGCACAGATACGCAGTATTTT.

The V call is TRBV7-9, the J call TRBJ2-7; weak D call: TRBD2 (5 bases). Between the trimmed V and J ends, which lost 8 bases and 7 bases, there was a span of 15 bases. The CDR3 covers 12 residues. Germline V gene lookup returns CDR1 SEHNR and CDR2 FQNEAQ (reference sequence). The CDR3 loop reads CASALSVSEQYF. In DNA form, the CDR3 reads TGTGCCAGCGCCCTTAGCGTTTCTGAGCAGTACTTC.